This paragraph covers one TCR beta chain sequence. This specimen belongs to a study of blood T cell repertoires in COVID-19. For the study at large: Samples taken during acute and convalescent COVID-19 were collected in the United States, Italy and Spain. Sample material is recorded as cDNA or gDNA derived from T cells, B-cell-depleted T cells, or PBMCs.

Per the study methods: Amplified reference gene primers provided the basis for estimating nucleated cell counts. Clones were read by immunoSEQ multiplex PCR, and TCRdb kept only the in-frame ones, dropping some. The D gene and trimming were derived from the DNA, and the V and J assignments and clone size from that table. The sample has 150,000 or so clones, around 80% seen once. This TCR came from a woman of 80 years or more with acute or convalescent COVID-19. The sequenced sample consisted of peripheral blood.

The CDR3 DNA follows: TGTGCCACCAGCAGAGATAGGTCTAGCGGGAGGAAAGGTACCGGGGAGCTGTTTTTT. Amino acid sequence: CATSRDRSSGRKGTGELFF. This chain connects TRBV15 to TRBJ2-2; 11 bases agree with TRBD2. CDR1 and CDR2 (germline): LNHNV, YYDKDF (reference sequence). After removal of 0 bases from V and 5 bases from J, the junction contained 11 bases not matched to a gene. This CDR3 comprises 19 residues.